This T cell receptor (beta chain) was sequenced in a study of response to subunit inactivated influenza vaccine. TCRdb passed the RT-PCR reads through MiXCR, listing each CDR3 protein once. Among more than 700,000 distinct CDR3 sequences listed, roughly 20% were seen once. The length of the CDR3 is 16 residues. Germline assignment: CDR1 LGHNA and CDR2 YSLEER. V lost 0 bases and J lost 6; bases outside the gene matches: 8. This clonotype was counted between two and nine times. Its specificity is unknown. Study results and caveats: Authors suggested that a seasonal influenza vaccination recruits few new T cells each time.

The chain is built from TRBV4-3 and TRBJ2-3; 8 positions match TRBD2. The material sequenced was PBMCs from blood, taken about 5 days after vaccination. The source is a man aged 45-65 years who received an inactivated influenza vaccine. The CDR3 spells CASSQDGVRGRDTQYF. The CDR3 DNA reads TGCGCCAGCAGCCAAGATGGCGTCCGCGGGAGGGATACGCAGTATTTT.